This is a list of T cell receptor beta chains from one sample in a study of regulatory dendritic cells for organ transplantation. TCRdb keeps only in-frame clones here, not all; method: immunoSEQ multiplex PCR. The sample holds approximately 18,000 clones, less than 80% seen once. These TCRs' antigens remain unknown. Sequences were obtained from memory CD4+ T cells from blood cultured with regulatory dendritic cells. Every receptor here comes from a human donor in good health. CDR3s include the opening cysteine and the closing phenylalanine or tryptophan. A D gene is named only where the DNA matches it firmly. Not every row has a clone size; where given, it reads once, few, many or a size class.

NA	TRBV28	few	TRBJ2-1	TGTGCCAGCAGGCCCAGGGAAGGGAGGTATGAGCAGTTCTTC	CASRPREGRYEQFF
NA	TRBV15	NA	TRBJ1-1	TGTGCCACCAGCAGAGATCAGGTGAACACTGAAGCTTTCTTT	CATSRDQVNTEAFF
TRBD2	TRBV6-1	NA	TRBJ2-3	TGTGCCAGCAGTGCAACTAGCGGGTGGAGCACAGATACGCAGTATTTT	CASSATSGWSTDTQYF
NA	TRBV10-3	NA	TRBJ1-2	TGTGCCATCAGCGACCAAAACTATGGCTACACCTTC	CAISDQNYGYTF
TRBD2	TRBV6-1	NA	TRBJ2-5	TGTGCCAGCAGTGTCATGTTAGCGGGGATAGAGACCCAGTACTTC	CASSVMLAGIETQYF
TRBD2	TRBV2	NA	TRBJ2-7	TGTGCCAGCAGTGAACTAGCGGGGACCCTCGAGCAGTACTTC	CASSELAGTLEQYF
NA	TRBV28	NA	TRBJ1-5	TGTGCCAGCAGCCTGTGGGGTCCCCAGCATTTT	CASSLWGPQHF
TRBD1	TRBV6-1	NA	TRBJ1-4	TGTGCCAGCAGTGAAGCAGTGGTTTGGATAACAGGGGAAGCTAATGAAAAACTGTTTTTT	CASSEAVVWITGEANEKLFF
TRBD1	TRBV27	NA	TRBJ1-1	TGTGCCAGCAGTTTGATGGGACAGCCGAACACTGAAGCTTTCTTT	CASSLMGQPNTEAFF
TRBD2	TRBV18	NA	TRBJ2-1	TGTGCCAGCTCACCAGGAGCGGGAGTCCCCAATGAGCAGTTCTTC	CASSPGAGVPNEQFF
NA	TRBV7-3	NA	TRBJ2-5	TGTGCCAGCAGCTTGGGTATCCAAGAGACCCAGTACTTC	CASSLGIQETQYF
TRBD2	TRBV7-8	NA	TRBJ2-1	TGTGCCAGCAGCTTAGATAGCGGGGTCGCGGATGAGCAGTTCTTC	CASSLDSGVADEQFF
NA	TRBV7-9	NA	TRBJ2-1	TGTGCCAGCAGCTTAGTTCTCGGCTCCCTCGATGAGCAGTTCTTC	CASSLVLGSLDEQFF
NA	TRBV2	NA	TRBJ2-1	TGTGCCAGCGAACCGCAGCCAGACTACACAAACAATGAGCAGTTCTTC	CASEPQPDYTNNEQFF
NA	TRBV4-3	NA	TRBJ1-6	TGCGCCAGCAGCATCGGGGTAGGGTTCAATTCACCCCTCCACTTT	CASSIGVGFNSPLHF
NA	TRBV2	NA	TRBJ2-1	TGTGCCAGCAGTGCGTTCAGGGCTGTCGGTGAGCAGTTCTTC	CASSAFRAVGEQFF
NA	TRBV2	NA	TRBJ1-4	TGTGCCAGCAGTGCTATAACCGGGTCTGGAGGTGAAAAACTGTTTTTT	CASSAITGSGGEKLFF
TRBD1	TRBV4-1	few	TRBJ1-4	TGCGCCAGCAGCCAAGATCGGGGGACAGGGAATGAAAAACTGTTTTTT	CASSQDRGTGNEKLFF
NA	TRBV4-3	NA	TRBJ2-2	TGCGCCAGCAGCCAAGACAGGGCGTACGGGGAGCTGTTTTTT	CASSQDRAYGELFF
NA	TRBV7-2	NA	TRBJ1-5	TGTGCCAGCAGCTTAGATCCCCCCGGACGGAATCAGCCCCAGCATTTT	CASSLDPPGRNQPQHF
TRBD2	TRBV18	NA	TRBJ2-7	TGTGCCAGCTCACAGGGACTAGCGGGAGGATTAGTCGGGAACGAGCAGTACTTC	CASSQGLAGGLVGNEQYF
NA	TRBV7-2	NA	TRBJ2-1	TGTGCCAGCAGCTTATCCTCACGTGTGACGTTCAATGAGCAGTTCTTC	CASSLSSRVTFNEQFF
NA	TRBV5-4	NA	TRBJ2-3	TGTGCCAGCAGCTTGATAGGGGCGGGGCACAACACAGATACGCAGTATTTT	CASSLIGAGHNTDTQYF
NA	TRBV28	few	TRBJ2-3	TGTGCCAGCAGCCTAGCCGCTCGGAGCACAGATACGCAGTATTTT	CASSLAARSTDTQYF
TRBD2	TRBV19	few	TRBJ2-5	TGTGCCAGTAGTATAGCGGGGGGGCCCTTCCAAGAGACCCAGTACTTC	CASSIAGGPFQETQYF
NA	TRBV7-2	NA	TRBJ2-7	TGTGCCAGCAGCTTAGATCCAGGGAAAAGTTACGAGCAGTACTTC	CASSLDPGKSYEQYF
NA	TRBV4-3	NA	TRBJ1-1	TGCGCCAGCAGCCAAGGTAGGCGTTGGGCCACTGAAGCTTTCTTT	CASSQGRRWATEAFF
NA	TRBV20-1	NA	TRBJ2-1	TGCAGTGCTAGCTACAATGAGCAGTTCTTC	CSASYNEQFF
NA	TRBV4-3	NA	TRBJ2-5	TGCGCCAGCAGCCAATTGGCCGGGGTGGGGGAGACCCAGTACTTC	CASSQLAGVGETQYF
NA	TRBV5-4	NA	TRBJ2-5	TGTGCCAGCAGCTCCCAGACAGTGACAGAGACCCAGTACTTC	CASSSQTVTETQYF
TRBD1	TRBV19	few	TRBJ2-3	TGTGCCAGTACTACAGGGGACACAGATACGCAGTATTTT	CASTTGDTDTQYF
NA	TRBV6-1	once	TRBJ2-7	TGTGCCAGCAGGAGTGGCCGGGACATGTCCTACGAGCAGTACTTC	CASRSGRDMSYEQYF
TRBD2	TRBV27	NA	TRBJ2-4	TGTGCCAGCAGTTTATCAGGGACTAGCGACACTCAGTACTTC	CASSLSGTSDTQYF
NA	TRBV29-1	once	TRBJ1-4	TGCAGCGTTGAAGTATTTGGGGTTGAAAAACTGTTTTTT	CSVEVFGVEKLFF
NA	TRBV4-1	NA	TRBJ1-6	TGCGCCAGCAGCCAAGAGAACCGTTTGGGGCCGAATTCACCCCTCCACTTT	CASSQENRLGPNSPLHF
NA	TRBV4-3	NA	TRBJ1-2	TGCGCCAGCAGCCTGGGGGTAGGGTTCACCAATGCCGGCTACACCTTC	CASSLGVGFTNAGYTF
NA	TRBV2	NA	TRBJ1-2	TGTGCCAGCAGTGAACGGAGTTATGGTGGCTACACCTTC	CASSERSYGGYTF
NA	TRBV20-1	NA	TRBJ2-1	TGCAGTGCTAGAGATCCGGACTCGGGGCTCTTC	CSARDPDSGLF
NA	TRBV4-2	NA	TRBJ2-7	TGTGCCAGCAGCCAAAGGGGGGAACCCACCGACGAGCAGTACTTC	CASSQRGEPTDEQYF
TRBD2	TRBV19	NA	TRBJ2-2	TGTGCCAGTAGTATACGGGAGGGCCTAAAAACCGGGGAGCTGTTTTTT	CASSIREGLKTGELFF
TRBD1	TRBV13	NA	TRBJ1-2	TGTGCCAGCAGCTTTCGACCCGACTACAGGGGTAGAGATGGCTACACCTTC	CASSFRPDYRGRDGYTF
TRBD1	TRBV2	NA	TRBJ1-5	TGTGCCAGCAGTGGGTTTAGGACAGGAGTAAATCAGCCCCAGCATTTT	CASSGFRTGVNQPQHF
NA	TRBV28	few	TRBJ1-5	TGTGCCAGCAGTTTATTAATCGGGAGCGGCGGCGGCAATCAGCCCCAGCATTTT	CASSLLIGSGGGNQPQHF
NA	TRBV10-2	NA	TRBJ2-7	TGCGCCAGCAGTGACTTGGACAGAACCTACGAGCAGTACTTC	CASSDLDRTYEQYF
NA	TRBV4-1	few	TRBJ1-4	TGCGCCAGCAGCCAAGCGGGAAGGGTTGGGGAAAAACTGTTTTTT	CASSQAGRVGEKLFF
NA	TRBV4-1	NA	TRBJ1-4	TGCGCCAGCAGATCGGGGCGCGCAACTAATGAAAAACTGTTTTTT	CASRSGRATNEKLFF
NA	TRBV7-6	NA	TRBJ2-1	TGTGCCAGCAGCTTAGCGGGGGCGAACAATGAGCAGTTCTTC	CASSLAGANNEQFF
TRBD2	TRBV6-1	NA	TRBJ2-1	TGTGCCAGCAGTTCTGACGGACTAGCATCTAATGAGCAGTTCTTC	CASSSDGLASNEQFF
NA	TRBV29-1	NA	TRBJ1-2	TGCAGCGTTGTTCGGGACTTTGAAGGCTACACCTTC	CSVVRDFEGYTF
NA	TRBV6-5	NA	TRBJ2-7	TGTGCCAGCAGTTACTCCGCTAGCCGGGTCGAGCAGTACTTC	CASSYSASRVEQYF
TRBD1	TRBV5-4	NA	TRBJ1-2	TGTGCCAGCAGCACCGGGACAGGTTATGGCTACACCTTC	CASSTGTGYGYTF
NA	TRBV15	NA	TRBJ1-6	TGTGCCACCCACCTTGGAGGCTCCTATAATTCACCCCTCCACTTT	CATHLGGSYNSPLHF
TRBD1	TRBV28	NA	TRBJ2-7	TGTGCCAGCAGTGGGGGGACAGGGACGTACGAGCAGTACTTC	CASSGGTGTYEQYF
NA	TRBV7-7	NA	TRBJ2-5	TGTGCTAGCAGCTCATACAGGGTCTCCGAGACCCAGTACTTC	CASSSYRVSETQYF
TRBD2	TRBV6-1	NA	TRBJ2-7	TGTGCCAGCAGTGAAGCAAGCGGGGGGGCCTACGAGCAGTACTTC	CASSEASGGAYEQYF